This T cell receptor beta chain was observed in a study of cytomegalovirus exposure and HLA in healthy donors. The table came from immunoSEQ multiplex PCR; TCRdb's copy has only in-frame clones and leaves some out. The top ten hold approximately 1.2% of the sample, which has approximately 110,000 clones, around 94% seen once. The CDR3 extends over 15 amino acids. V lost 2 bases and J lost 0, with 7 bases in between. The germline gives CDR1 MGHRA, CDR2 YSYEKL. Sequencing was performed on PBMCs. This sequence originates from a woman under 30 in good health and CMV-seronegative. The chain carries TRBV4-1 and TRBJ2-2; the D gene is possibly TRBD1 (6 bases). CDR3 coding DNA: TGCGCCAGCAGCCAAACAGGGACGAACACCGGGGAGCTGTTTTTT. This encodes CASSQTGTNTGELFF.